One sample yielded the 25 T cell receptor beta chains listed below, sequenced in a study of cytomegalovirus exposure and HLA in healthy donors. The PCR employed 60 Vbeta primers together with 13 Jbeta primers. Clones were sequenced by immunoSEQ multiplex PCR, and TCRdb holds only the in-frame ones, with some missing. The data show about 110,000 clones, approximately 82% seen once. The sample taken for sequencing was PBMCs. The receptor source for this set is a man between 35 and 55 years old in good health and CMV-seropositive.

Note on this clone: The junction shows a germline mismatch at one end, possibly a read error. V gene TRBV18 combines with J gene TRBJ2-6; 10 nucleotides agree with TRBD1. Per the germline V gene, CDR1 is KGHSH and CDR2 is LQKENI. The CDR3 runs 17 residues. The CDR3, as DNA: TGTGCCAGCTCAAGGGGACAGGGGAGCTCTGGGGCCAACGGCCTGACTTTC. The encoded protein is CASSRGQGSSGANGLTF.

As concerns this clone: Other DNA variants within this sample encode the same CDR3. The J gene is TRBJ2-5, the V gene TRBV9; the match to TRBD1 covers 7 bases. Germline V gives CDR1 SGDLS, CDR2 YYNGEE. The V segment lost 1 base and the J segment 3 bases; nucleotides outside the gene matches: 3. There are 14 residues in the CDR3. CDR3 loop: CASSVQGGEETQYF. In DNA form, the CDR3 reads TGTGCCAGCAGCGTACAAGGGGGCGAAGAGACCCAGTACTTC.

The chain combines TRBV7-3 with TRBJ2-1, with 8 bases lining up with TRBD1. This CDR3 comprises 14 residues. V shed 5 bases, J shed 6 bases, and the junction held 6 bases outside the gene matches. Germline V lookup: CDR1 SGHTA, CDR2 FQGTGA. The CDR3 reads CASSPNTGGNEQFF. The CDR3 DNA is TGTGCCAGCAGCCCGAATACAGGGGGCAATGAGCAGTTCTTC. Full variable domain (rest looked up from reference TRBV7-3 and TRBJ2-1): GAGVSQTPSNKVTEKGKYVELRCDPISGHTALYWYRQSLGQGPEFLIYFQGTGAADDSGLPNDRFFAVRPEGSVSTLKIQRTERGDSAVYLCASSPNTGGNEQFFGPGTRLTVL.

This CDR3 reads CASSPAGGQNSDTQYF. In nucleotides, the CDR3 is TGCGCCAGCAGCCCAGCGGGAGGTCAAAACTCAGATACGCAGTATTTT. J is TRBJ2-3 and V is TRBV5-1; 9 nucleotides align to TRBD2. This CDR3 contains 16 residues. V gave up 4 bases and J gave up 4 bases; unmatched junction bases: 10. Looked up from germline, CDR1 is SGHRS and CDR2 is YFSETQ.

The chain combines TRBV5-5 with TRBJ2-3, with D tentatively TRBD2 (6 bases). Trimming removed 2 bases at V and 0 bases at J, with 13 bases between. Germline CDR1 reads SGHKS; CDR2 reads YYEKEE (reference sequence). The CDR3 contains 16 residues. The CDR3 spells CASSFGRSGSTDTQYF. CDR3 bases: TGTGCCAGCAGCTTTGGGCGGAGCGGGAGCACAGATACGCAGTATTTT. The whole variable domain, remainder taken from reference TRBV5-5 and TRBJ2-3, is DAGVTQSPTHLIKTRGQQVTLRCSPISGHKSVSWYQQVLGQGPQFIFQYYEKEERGRGNFPDRFSARQFPNYSSELNVNALLLGDSALYLCASSFGRSGSTDTQYFGPGTRLTVL.

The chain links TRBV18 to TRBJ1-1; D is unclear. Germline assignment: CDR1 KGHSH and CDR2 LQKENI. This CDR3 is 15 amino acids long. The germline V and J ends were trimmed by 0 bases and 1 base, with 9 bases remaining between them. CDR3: CASSPPAGSNTEAFF. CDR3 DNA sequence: TGTGCCAGCTCACCACCTGCGGGGTCGAACACTGAAGCTTTCTTT.

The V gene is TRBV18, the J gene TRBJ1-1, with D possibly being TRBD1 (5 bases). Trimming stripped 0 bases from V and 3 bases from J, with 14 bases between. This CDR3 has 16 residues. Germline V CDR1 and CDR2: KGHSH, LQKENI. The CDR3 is CASSPPPGGVHTEAFF. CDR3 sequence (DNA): TGTGCCAGCTCACCACCGCCCGGGGGGGTCCACACTGAAGCTTTCTTT.

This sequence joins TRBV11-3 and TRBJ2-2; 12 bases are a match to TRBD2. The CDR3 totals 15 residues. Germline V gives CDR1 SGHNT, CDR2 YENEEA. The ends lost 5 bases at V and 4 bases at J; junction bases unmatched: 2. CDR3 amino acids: CASSRTSGITGELFF. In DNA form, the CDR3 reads TGTGCCAGCAGCCGGACTAGCGGGATCACCGGGGAGCTGTTTTTT.

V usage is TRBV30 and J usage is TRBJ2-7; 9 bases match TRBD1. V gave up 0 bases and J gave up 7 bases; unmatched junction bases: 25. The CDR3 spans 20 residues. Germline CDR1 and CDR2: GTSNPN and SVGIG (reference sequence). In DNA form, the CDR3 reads TGTGCCTGGAGTGTACGGGTCGGGACAGGGCGCGAAATACGGGTTACGGAGCAGTACTTC. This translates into CAWSVRVGTGREIRVTEQYF.

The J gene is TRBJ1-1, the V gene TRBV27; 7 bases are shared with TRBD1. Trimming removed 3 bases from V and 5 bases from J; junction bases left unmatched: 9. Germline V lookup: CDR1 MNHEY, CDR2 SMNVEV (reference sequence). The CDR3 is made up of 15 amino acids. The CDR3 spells CASSFRQGGGTEAFF. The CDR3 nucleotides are TGTGCCAGCAGTTTCCGACAGGGAGGTGGAACTGAAGCTTTCTTT.

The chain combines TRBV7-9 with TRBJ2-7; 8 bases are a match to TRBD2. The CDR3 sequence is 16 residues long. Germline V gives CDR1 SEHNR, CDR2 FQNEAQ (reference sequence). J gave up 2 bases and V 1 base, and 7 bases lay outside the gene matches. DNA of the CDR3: TGTGCCAGCAGCTTAGGAGGCGGGGGGCTGCCCTACGAGCAGTACTTC. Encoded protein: CASSLGGGGLPYEQYF.

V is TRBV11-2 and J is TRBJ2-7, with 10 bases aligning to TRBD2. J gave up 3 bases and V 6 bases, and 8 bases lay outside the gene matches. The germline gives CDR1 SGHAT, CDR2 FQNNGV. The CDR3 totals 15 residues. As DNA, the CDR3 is TGTGCCAGCAGTTACACTAGCGGGACCTACTACGAGCAGTACTTC. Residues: CASSYTSGTYYEQYF.

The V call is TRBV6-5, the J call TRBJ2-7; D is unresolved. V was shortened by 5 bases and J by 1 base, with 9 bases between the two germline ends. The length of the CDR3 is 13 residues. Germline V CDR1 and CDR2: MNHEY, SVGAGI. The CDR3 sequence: CASSDDGSYEQYF. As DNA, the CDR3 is TGTGCCAGCAGTGACGACGGGTCCTACGAGCAGTACTTC.

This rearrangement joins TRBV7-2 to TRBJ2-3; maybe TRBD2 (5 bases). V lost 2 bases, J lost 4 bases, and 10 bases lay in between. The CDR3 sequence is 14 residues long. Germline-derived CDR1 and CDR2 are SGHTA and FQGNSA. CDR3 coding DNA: TGTGCCAGCAGCTTAAACCCAGCGGCAGATACGCAGTATTTT. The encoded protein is CASSLNPAADTQYF.

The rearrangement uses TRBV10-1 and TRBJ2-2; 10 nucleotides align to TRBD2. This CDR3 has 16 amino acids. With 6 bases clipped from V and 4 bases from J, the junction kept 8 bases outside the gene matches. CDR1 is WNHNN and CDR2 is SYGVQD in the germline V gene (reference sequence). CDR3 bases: TGCGCCAGCAGACACAGACGACTAGCGGGCACCGGGGAGCTGTTTTTT. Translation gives CASRHRRLAGTGELFF.

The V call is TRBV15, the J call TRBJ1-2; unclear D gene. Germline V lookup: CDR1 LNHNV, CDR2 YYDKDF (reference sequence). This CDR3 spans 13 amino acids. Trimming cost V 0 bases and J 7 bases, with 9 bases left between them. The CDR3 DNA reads TGTGCCACCAGCAGAGATTGGTCGGGTGGCTACACCTTC. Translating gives CATSRDWSGGYTF.

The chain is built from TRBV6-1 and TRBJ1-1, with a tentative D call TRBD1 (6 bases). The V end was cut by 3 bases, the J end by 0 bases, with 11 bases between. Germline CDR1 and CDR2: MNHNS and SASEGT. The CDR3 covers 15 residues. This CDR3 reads CASSDRGQLNTEAFF. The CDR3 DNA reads TGTGCCAGCAGTGACCGCGGACAGTTGAACACTGAAGCTTTCTTT.

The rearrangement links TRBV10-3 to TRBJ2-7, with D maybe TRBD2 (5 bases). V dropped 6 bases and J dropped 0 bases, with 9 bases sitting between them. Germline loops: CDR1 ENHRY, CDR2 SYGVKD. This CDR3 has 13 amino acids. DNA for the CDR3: TGTGCCATCAGCCGGGAAAGCTCCTACGAGCAGTACTTC. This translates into CAISRESSYEQYF.

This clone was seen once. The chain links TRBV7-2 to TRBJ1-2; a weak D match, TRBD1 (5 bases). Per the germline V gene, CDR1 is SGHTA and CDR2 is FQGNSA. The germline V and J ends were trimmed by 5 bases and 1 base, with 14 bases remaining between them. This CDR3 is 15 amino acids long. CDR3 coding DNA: TGTGCCAGCAGCCTCCCCTGGGGCGGTAACTATGGCTACACCTTC. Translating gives CASSLPWGGNYGYTF.

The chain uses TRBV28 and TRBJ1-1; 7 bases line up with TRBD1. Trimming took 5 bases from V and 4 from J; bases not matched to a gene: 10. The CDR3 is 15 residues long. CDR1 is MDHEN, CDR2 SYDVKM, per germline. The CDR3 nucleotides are TGTGCCAGCAGTCTACGGACAGGAAGGAGCACTGAAGCTTTCTTT. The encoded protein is CASSLRTGRSTEAFF. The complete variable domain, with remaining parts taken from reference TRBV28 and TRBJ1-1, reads DVKVTQSSRYLVKRTGEKVFLECVQDMDHENMFWYRQDPGLGLRLIYFSYDVKMKEKGDIPEGYSVSREKKERFSLILESASTNQTSMYLCASSLRTGRSTEAFFGQGTRLTVV.

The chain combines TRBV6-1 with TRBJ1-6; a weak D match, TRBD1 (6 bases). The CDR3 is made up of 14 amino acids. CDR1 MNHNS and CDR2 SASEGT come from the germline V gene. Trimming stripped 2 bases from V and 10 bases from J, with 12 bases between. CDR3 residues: CASSELRGISPLHF. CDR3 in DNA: TGTGCCAGCAGTGAACTCAGGGGAATCTCACCCCTCCACTTT.

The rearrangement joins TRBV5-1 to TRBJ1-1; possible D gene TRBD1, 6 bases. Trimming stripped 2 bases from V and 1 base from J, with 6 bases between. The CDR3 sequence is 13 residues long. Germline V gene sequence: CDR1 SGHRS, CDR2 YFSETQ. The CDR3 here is CASSLGGNTEAFF. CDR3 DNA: TGCGCCAGCAGCTTAGGGGGGAACACTGAAGCTTTCTTT.

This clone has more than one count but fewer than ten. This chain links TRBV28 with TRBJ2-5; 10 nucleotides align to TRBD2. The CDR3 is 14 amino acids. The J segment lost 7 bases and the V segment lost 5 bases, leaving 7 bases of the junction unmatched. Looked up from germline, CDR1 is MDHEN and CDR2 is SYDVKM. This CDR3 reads CASSLAGARGTQYF. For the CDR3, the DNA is TGTGCCAGCAGTCTAGCGGGGGCGAGAGGGACCCAGTACTTC.

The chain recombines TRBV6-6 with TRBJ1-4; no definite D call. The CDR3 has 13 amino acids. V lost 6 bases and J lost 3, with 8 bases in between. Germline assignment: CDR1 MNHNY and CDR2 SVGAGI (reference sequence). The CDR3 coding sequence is TGTGCCAGCAGCCACAGTCCTAATGAAAAACTGTTTTTT. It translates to CASSHSPNEKLFF.

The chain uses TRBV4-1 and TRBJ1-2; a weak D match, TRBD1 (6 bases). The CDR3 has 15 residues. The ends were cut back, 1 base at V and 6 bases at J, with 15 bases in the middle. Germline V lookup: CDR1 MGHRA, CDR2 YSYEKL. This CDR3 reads CASSQGQGFQDGYTF. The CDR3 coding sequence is TGCGCCAGCAGCCAAGGCCAGGGGTTTCAGGATGGCTACACCTTC.